A selection of T cell receptor beta chains follows, all from one sample in a study of T cell responses to AZD1222 COVID-19 vaccine. The assay was immunoSEQ multiplex PCR, and TCRdb's table has in-frame clones only and misses some. This table has over 65,000 clones, 70% to 90% appearing once. This specimen was peripheral blood, taken on day 0 of AZD1222 vaccination. The receptors were gathered from an adult in good health. Both conserved end residues are part of each CDR3. D genes are given only for firm matches. Some rows have no size entry. The others give once, few or many, or a class for an expanded clone.

clone size	V gene	J gene	D gene	CDR3 DNA	CDR3 protein
once	TRBV5-1	TRBJ2-3	TRBD1	TGCGCCAGCAGCTTGGGCGACCCGGACAGGAGTAGCACAGATACGCAGTATTTT	CASSLGDPDRSSTDTQYF
NA	TRBV3-1/TRBV3-2	TRBJ2-2	TRBD2	TGTGCCAGCAGCCTCGGGACTAGCGGGAGAACCGGGGAGCTGTTTTTT	CASSLGTSGRTGELFF
NA	TRBV9	TRBJ2-3	TRBD2	TGTGCCAGCAGCGTAAAGGGCGGGAGCGCCGGAGATACGCAGTATTTT	CASSVKGGSAGDTQYF
few	TRBV30	TRBJ1-1	NA	TGTGCCTGGAGTGGCGGTCGGATGAACACTGAAGCTTTCTTT	CAWSGGRMNTEAFF
NA	TRBV18	TRBJ1-1	NA	TGTGCCAGCTCACCTGACCTGAACACTGAAGCTTTCTTT	CASSPDLNTEAFF
once	TRBV18	TRBJ2-1	NA	TGTGCCAGCTCACCCTCCCTTGAGCAGTTCTTC	CASSPSLEQFF
few	TRBV5-5	TRBJ2-7	NA	TGTGCCAGCAGCCCAAAAGAGCGACGGGGGCAGTACTTC	CASSPKERRGQYF
NA	TRBV7-2	TRBJ1-5	NA	TGTGCCAGCAGCTTAGTGGGGTCAGGCGGCAATCAGCCCCAGCATTTT	CASSLVGSGGNQPQHF
NA	TRBV18	TRBJ2-5	NA	TGTGCCAGCTCACCAAGGACCCGACAAGAGACCCAGTACTTC	CASSPRTRQETQYF
NA	TRBV4-3	TRBJ2-2	TRBD2	TGCGCCAGCAGCCAAGGACCGGGACTAGCTAACACCGGGGAGCTGTTTTTT	CASSQGPGLANTGELFF
NA	TRBV28	TRBJ2-3	NA	TGTGCCAGCAGTTTAAGAGGCGGGATCACAGATACGCAGTATTTT	CASSLRGGITDTQYF
NA	TRBV28	TRBJ2-7	TRBD1	TGTGCCAGCAGTTTTAGGGACAGGGGGGCCTACGAGCAGTACTTC	CASSFRDRGAYEQYF
NA	TRBV19	TRBJ2-1	TRBD2	TGTGCCAGTTCGACTAGCGGCAATGAGCAGTTCTTC	CASSTSGNEQFF
NA	TRBV6-5	TRBJ2-1	TRBD2	TGTGCCAGCAGTCTAGCGGGAGGCTACAATGAGCAGTTCTTC	CASSLAGGYNEQFF
NA	TRBV19	TRBJ1-5	NA	TGTGCCAGTAGCCGGGGCGGAATCTTTAGCAATCAGCCCCAGCATTTT	CASSRGGIFSNQPQHF
few	TRBV28	TRBJ1-5	NA	TGTGCCAGCAGTCGCCGACTGAGCAATCAGCCCCAGCATTTT	CASSRRLSNQPQHF
NA	TRBV25-1	TRBJ1-5	NA	TGTGCCAGCAGTGGGCAGGGGTATCAGCCCCAGCATTTT	CASSGQGYQPQHF
NA	TRBV6-2/TRBV6-3	TRBJ2-6	NA	TGTGCCAGCAGCTCGATTGGAGAGTCGGGGGCCAACGTCCTGACTTTC	CASSSIGESGANVLTF
NA	TRBV27	TRBJ2-7	NA	TGTGCCAGCAGTTTTTCAGGCTTCTCCTACGAGCAGTACTTC	CASSFSGFSYEQYF
NA	TRBV5-1	TRBJ2-1	NA	TGCGCCAGCAGCTTGGCTGTAACGGGGGTAACCTACAATGAGCAGTTCTTC	CASSLAVTGVTYNEQFF
NA	TRBV27	TRBJ1-1	NA	TGTGCCAGCCCCGGGATCCTTCGGGACACTGAAGCTTTCTTT	CASPGILRDTEAFF
NA	TRBV4-3	TRBJ2-7	NA	TGCGCCAGCAGCCAAGATAGCAGGGGCCCCTACGAGCAGTACTTC	CASSQDSRGPYEQYF
NA	TRBV7-9	TRBJ2-1	TRBD1	TGTGCCAGCAGCCAAGGACAGGGGGATGGGAATGAGCAGTTCTTC	CASSQGQGDGNEQFF
NA	TRBV12-3/TRBV12-4	TRBJ2-7	TRBD1	TGTGCCAGCACCCGGGACAGGGGATACGAGCAGTACTTC	CASTRDRGYEQYF
NA	TRBV5-5	TRBJ1-2	TRBD1	TGTGCCAGCAGCTTTACAGGGGAGGGCAGCTATGGCTACACCTTC	CASSFTGEGSYGYTF
NA	TRBV7-8	TRBJ1-3	NA	TGTGCCAGCAGCTTAGCCCAGGGGCTAAGTGGAAACACCATATATTTT	CASSLAQGLSGNTIYF
NA	TRBV5-1	TRBJ2-7	NA	TGCGCCAGCAGCGCTCAGGGGTACGACTACGAGCAGTACTTC	CASSAQGYDYEQYF
NA	TRBV3-1/TRBV3-2	TRBJ1-5	NA	TGTGCCAGCAGCCAAGATGCGGTCCAGGAGCCCCAGCATTTT	CASSQDAVQEPQHF
NA	TRBV2	TRBJ2-7	NA	TGTGCCAGCAGCTCTACTTCCTACGAGCAGTACTTC	CASSSTSYEQYF
NA	TRBV10-3	TRBJ2-2	TRBD2	TGTGCCATCAGTGAAGCTAGCGGGAGTTACACCGGGGAGCTGTTTTTT	CAISEASGSYTGELFF
NA	TRBV28	TRBJ2-5	NA	TGTGCCAGCAGATCTCTGGGGGAGACCCAGTACTTC	CASRSLGETQYF
NA	TRBV9	TRBJ1-2	TRBD1	TGTGCCAGCAGCGCGGGACAGGGGGCAGACTATGGCTACACCTTC	CASSAGQGADYGYTF
NA	TRBV19	TRBJ1-2	NA	TGTGCCAGTAGTCCTCGGGACTACTATGGCTACACCTTC	CASSPRDYYGYTF
NA	TRBV5-1	TRBJ2-3	TRBD2	TGCGCCAGCAGCGCGACTAGCGACAGCACAGATACGCAGTATTTT	CASSATSDSTDTQYF
NA	TRBV28	TRBJ2-7	TRBD1	TGTGCCAGCAGGACAGGGTTGAGCTCCTACGAGCAGTACTTC	CASRTGLSSYEQYF
NA	TRBV6-5	TRBJ2-7	NA	TGTGCCAGCAGTTACGAAAGGGGACCCTACGAGCAGTACTTC	CASSYERGPYEQYF
NA	TRBV19	TRBJ2-6	NA	TGTGCCAGTAGTATCCCCGCCTCTGGGGCCAACGTCCTGACTTTC	CASSIPASGANVLTF
few	TRBV19	TRBJ2-7	TRBD1	TGTGCCAGTAGTATTTCACAGGGGAGCTACGAGCAGTACTTC	CASSISQGSYEQYF
NA	TRBV24-1	TRBJ2-7	NA	TGTGCCACCAGTGACCCAGGGGCCAACTCCTACGAGCAGTACTTC	CATSDPGANSYEQYF
NA	TRBV19	TRBJ1-2	NA	TGTGCCAGTAGCAGGATAGCTAACTATGGCTACACCTTC	CASSRIANYGYTF
NA	TRBV6-5	TRBJ1-1	NA	TGTGCCAGCAATACTCAGGTCCTCACTGAAGCTTTCTTT	CASNTQVLTEAFF
once	TRBV10-3	TRBJ1-1	NA	TGTGCCATCAGTGAGTCAGGCGCGAACACTGAAGCTTTCTTT	CAISESGANTEAFF
NA	TRBV6-4	TRBJ2-7	TRBD1	TGTGCCAGCAGTGACTCACCGGGACAGGGGGTCTACGAGCAGTACTTC	CASSDSPGQGVYEQYF
NA	TRBV9	TRBJ2-5	TRBD2	TGTGCCAGCAGCGTAGGACCGGGGACTAGCGGGAGCGGGGGGACCCAGTACTTC	CASSVGPGTSGSGGTQYF
NA	TRBV2	TRBJ2-1	TRBD1	TGTGCCAGCAGCCGGGACAGGGGGGGTGAGCAGTTCTTC	CASSRDRGGEQFF
NA	TRBV27	TRBJ2-7	NA	TGTGCCAGCAGTTTGATGGGTTCCTACGAGCAGTACTTC	CASSLMGSYEQYF
NA	TRBV9	TRBJ1-6	TRBD1	TGTGCCAGCAGCGTCCAGGGACAGCCTAATTCACCCCTCCACTTT	CASSVQGQPNSPLHF
NA	TRBV29-1	TRBJ2-1	TRBD2	TGCAGCACTCGGGAGGGCCTGGGGGATGAGCAGTTCTTC	CSTREGLGDEQFF
NA	TRBV2	TRBJ2-7	NA	TGTGCCAGCACTGCCGGGGTAGGGCACTACGAGCAGTACTTC	CASTAGVGHYEQYF
NA	TRBV24-1	TRBJ2-1	TRBD1	TGTGCCACCAGTGACCCCGGACAGGGCCCCTACAATGAGCAGTTCTTC	CATSDPGQGPYNEQFF